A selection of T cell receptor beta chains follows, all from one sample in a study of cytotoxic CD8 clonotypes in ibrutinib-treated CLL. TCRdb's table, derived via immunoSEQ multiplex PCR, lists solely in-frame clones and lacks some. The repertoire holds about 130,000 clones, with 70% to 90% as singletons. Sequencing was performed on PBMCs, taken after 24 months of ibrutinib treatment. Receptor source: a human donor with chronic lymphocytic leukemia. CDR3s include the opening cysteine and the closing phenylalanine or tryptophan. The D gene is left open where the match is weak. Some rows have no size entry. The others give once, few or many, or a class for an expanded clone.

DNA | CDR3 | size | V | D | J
TGTGCCAGCAGCTTGATGGTAGCGGGAGGGGGAGATACGCAGTATTTT | CASSLMVAGGGDTQYF | . | TRBV7-2 | TRBD2 | TRBJ2-3
TGTGCCAGCTCCCCTTACGGCACTGAGCAGTTCTTC | CASSPYGTEQFF | . | TRBV2 | . | TRBJ2-1
TGTGCCAGCAGTTTAACCCGAGAGACCCAGTACTTC | CASSLTRETQYF | few | TRBV28 | . | TRBJ2-5
TGTGCCAGCAGTTCCTCAGCTGGGACAGGGCGCACAGATACGCAGTATTTT | CASSSSAGTGRTDTQYF | . | TRBV27 | TRBD1 | TRBJ2-3
TGTGCCAGCAGCTTAGGATCCCCGAGCTCCTACAATGAGCAGTTCTTC | CASSLGSPSSYNEQFF | once | TRBV7-8 | . | TRBJ2-1
TGTGCCAGCTCATTAAATACGGGACAGATGGGCGATGAGCAGTTCTTC | CASSLNTGQMGDEQFF | . | TRBV18 | TRBD1 | TRBJ2-1
TGCGCCAGCAGCCAACTTGCAACTAATGAAAAACTGTTTTTT | CASSQLATNEKLFF | . | TRBV4-3 | . | TRBJ1-4
TGTGCCAGCTCCCTGGGGACATCCGAGCAGTTCTTC | CASSLGTSEQFF | . | TRBV18 | . | TRBJ2-1
TGTGCCAGCAGCTTGAGACAGGGGGGTAACTATGGCTACACCTTC | CASSLRQGGNYGYTF | . | TRBV5-4 | TRBD1 | TRBJ1-2
TGTGCCAGCAGCTTAGACTGGAGACTAGCAACCGATACGCAGTATTTT | CASSLDWRLATDTQYF | . | TRBV7-2 | TRBD2 | TRBJ2-3
TGCGCCAGCAGCCTGCGAGGCGGGAGGGTGGCCGGGGAGCTGTTTTTT | CASSLRGGRVAGELFF | . | TRBV4-3 | TRBD2 | TRBJ2-2
TGTGCCAGCAGCGCCCGAGAGACCCAGTACTTC | CASSARETQYF | once | TRBV7-2 | . | TRBJ2-5
TGTGCCAGCGAACTAAGCGGGGGACGGGTCACCGGGGAGCTGTTTTTT | CASELSGGRVTGELFF | . | TRBV7-3 | TRBD2 | TRBJ2-2
TGTGCCAGCAGCTTAGTCAACAGGGACACTGAAGCTTTCTTT | CASSLVNRDTEAFF | . | TRBV13 | . | TRBJ1-1
TGTGCCAGCAGTTTAAGGCAGGGGCTGGGAACTGAAGCTTTCTTT | CASSLRQGLGTEAFF | once | TRBV27 | . | TRBJ1-1
TGTGCCAGCAGCCGATACAGGGATGAACTAGGCGAGCAGTACTTC | CASSRYRDELGEQYF | . | TRBV9 | . | TRBJ2-7
TGTGCCAGCGTCCGGGACACCTCCTACGAGCAGTACTTC | CASVRDTSYEQYF | . | TRBV11-2 | . | TRBJ2-7
TGTGCCAGCAGTTACCAACTCTCCTACAATGAGCAGTTCTTC | CASSYQLSYNEQFF | . | TRBV6-6 | . | TRBJ2-1
TGTGCCAGCTCACCTACCGGGGCAACTAATGAAAAACTGTTTTTT | CASSPTGATNEKLFF | . | TRBV18 | . | TRBJ1-4
TGCAGCGTTGAAGGCCCCTCGACAGGGGGCCAAGAGACCCAGTACTTC | CSVEGPSTGGQETQYF | once | TRBV29-1 | TRBD1 | TRBJ2-5
TGTGCCAGCACCTATTGGGGGGTGGACAGGGAAAAAGAGACCCAGTACTTC | CASTYWGVDREKETQYF | . | TRBV28 | TRBD1 | TRBJ2-5
TGTGCCAGCAGTTTGAGGGGTTTGAACACTGAAGCTTTCTTT | CASSLRGLNTEAFF | once | TRBV28 | . | TRBJ1-1
TGTGCCGGCAGTGACGCCGAATTGGGGGAGCAGTTCTTC | CAGSDAELGEQFF | . | TRBV6-4 | . | TRBJ2-1
TGTGCCAGCAGCACCGGACTAGCCCTCTTGGCTCGGGACGAGCAGTACTTC | CASSTGLALLARDEQYF | . | TRBV9 | TRBD2 | TRBJ2-7
TGTGCCAGCAGCTTTAGCCCGAACACTGAAGCTTTCTTT | CASSFSPNTEAFF | once | TRBV7-3 | . | TRBJ1-1
TGTGCCAGTAGTATAAATCGGGGGGCCGGGGAGCTGTTTTTT | CASSINRGAGELFF | . | TRBV19 | TRBD2 | TRBJ2-2
TGTGCCAGCACCCGGGACAGCGGTGGCTACACCTTC | CASTRDSGGYTF | . | TRBV7-9 | TRBD1 | TRBJ1-2
TGCGCCAGCAGCCAGGCCGTGGGGCGGGAGCGGGGAAAAGAGACCCAGTACTTC | CASSQAVGRERGKETQYF | . | TRBV4-1 | TRBD2 | TRBJ2-5
TGTGCCAGCAGCGCGAGGACGGACCCTTCGGAGCCCCAGCATTTT | CASSARTDPSEPQHF | once | TRBV7-3 | . | TRBJ1-5
TGTGCCAGCAGCTTGGGGACAGGGAGCTACACCTTC | CASSLGTGSYTF | . | TRBV5-4 | TRBD1 | TRBJ1-2
TGTGCCAGCAGCCCCAACGGATATGGCTACACCTTC | CASSPNGYGYTF | . | TRBV7-9 | . | TRBJ1-2
TGTGCCAGCAGCTTACGGGGTACTAATGAAAAACTGTTTTTT | CASSLRGTNEKLFF | . | TRBV7-9 | . | TRBJ1-4
TGTGCCAGCAGCAGAAAGGGGGGGCGCGGGGAGACCCAGTACTTC | CASSRKGGRGETQYF | . | TRBV21-1 | . | TRBJ2-5
TGTGCCAGCAGTTACTCGCCTAGCGGGGACACCTACGAGCAGTACTTC | CASSYSPSGDTYEQYF | . | TRBV6-5 | TRBD2 | TRBJ2-7
TGTGTCAGCAGTCTCTTTCCTGTGGCCAAAAACATTCAGTACTTC | CVSSLFPVAKNIQYF | . | TRBV28 | . | TRBJ2-4
TGTGCCAGCAGCGTAGACAGGGGAAGTGAAAAACTGTTTTTT | CASSVDRGSEKLFF | . | TRBV2 | TRBD1 | TRBJ1-4
TGTGCCAGCGCCCGCGACAGGGGGACAGAGACCCAGTACTTC | CASARDRGTETQYF | . | TRBV21-1 | . | TRBJ2-5
TGCAGCGTTGGGGAGGAGCTCTACAATGAGCAGTTCTTC | CSVGEELYNEQFF | . | TRBV29-1 | . | TRBJ2-1
TGTGCCTGGAGCCCGGGACAGGTCTATGGCTACACCTTC | CAWSPGQVYGYTF | few | TRBV30 | TRBD1 | TRBJ1-2
TGTGCCAGTGGCCATTTCGGGGCCAACGTCCTGACTTTC | CASGHFGANVLTF | . | TRBV9 | . | TRBJ2-6
TGCGCCAGCAGCCAAGATCCGACTAGCGGAGAAACGAACACCGGGGAGCTGTTTTTT | CASSQDPTSGETNTGELFF | . | TRBV4-3 | TRBD2 | TRBJ2-2
TGTGCCAGCAGCTTTAAGGGACAGGGGGCCGGGGAGACCCAGTACTTC | CASSFKGQGAGETQYF | . | TRBV5-4 | TRBD1 | TRBJ2-5
TGTGCCAGCTCACCAGACAGGGAGGGTTACGAGCAGTACTTC | CASSPDREGYEQYF | . | TRBV18 | . | TRBJ2-7
TGTGCCAGCTCCCCAGATAGCAATCAGCCCCAGCATTTT | CASSPDSNQPQHF | . | TRBV18 | . | TRBJ1-5
TGTGCCAGCAGCTACGGGATCACGGGGGAGCAGTACTTC | CASSYGITGEQYF | . | TRBV7-3 | . | TRBJ2-7
TGTGCCAGCAATACACAATCGGGATTCAAGGAGCAGTACTTC | CASNTQSGFKEQYF | . | TRBV28 | . | TRBJ2-7
TGTGCCAGTAAAGAGGGAGGCACCTACGAGCAGTACTTC | CASKEGGTYEQYF | . | TRBV19 | . | TRBJ2-7
TGTGCCAGCGGGTCTCGGGGGGGCCTTACAGATACGCAGTATTTT | CASGSRGGLTDTQYF | once | TRBV6-5 | TRBD2 | TRBJ2-3
TGTGCCAGCAGCTTTAGCCGACTCCACCCCTATGGCTACACCTTC | CASSFSRLHPYGYTF | . | TRBV7-2 | . | TRBJ1-2
TGTGCCAGTAGTATGACTAGCGGGGCCAATGAGCAGTTCTTC | CASSMTSGANEQFF | few | TRBV19 | TRBD2 | TRBJ2-1
TGTGCCAGCATGGGTTTCAGCCTCACTCCCCTAGGCAATGAGCAGTTCTTC | CASMGFSLTPLGNEQFF | . | TRBV27 | . | TRBJ2-1
TGTGCCAGCAGTCGAGCGGGAGGGGGGTACGAGCAGTACTTC | CASSRAGGGYEQYF | once | TRBV6-5 | TRBD2 | TRBJ2-7
TGTGCCAGCAGCTTAGACAGGTTCTCCTACGAGCAGTACTTC | CASSLDRFSYEQYF | . | TRBV7-3 | . | TRBJ2-7
TGCGCCAGCAGCCAAACAGGGGTTGGAAACACCATATATTTT | CASSQTGVGNTIYF | . | TRBV4-1 | TRBD1 | TRBJ1-3
TGTGCCAGCAGCTTGGCACAGGGGGCGCGAGGCTACACCTTC | CASSLAQGARGYTF | . | TRBV5-4 | TRBD1 | TRBJ1-2
TGTGCCAGCAGCTTTGCCCTCGGGGGCACAGATACGCAGTATTTT | CASSFALGGTDTQYF | . | TRBV7-9 | . | TRBJ2-3
TGTGCCAGCTCACCATTAACACAGGGTGGAAACATTCAGTACTTC | CASSPLTQGGNIQYF | . | TRBV18 | . | TRBJ2-4
TGTGCCAGCAGCTTATCGTCGGGGTGGGGCACTGAAGCTTTCTTT | CASSLSSGWGTEAFF | . | TRBV5-6 | . | TRBJ1-1